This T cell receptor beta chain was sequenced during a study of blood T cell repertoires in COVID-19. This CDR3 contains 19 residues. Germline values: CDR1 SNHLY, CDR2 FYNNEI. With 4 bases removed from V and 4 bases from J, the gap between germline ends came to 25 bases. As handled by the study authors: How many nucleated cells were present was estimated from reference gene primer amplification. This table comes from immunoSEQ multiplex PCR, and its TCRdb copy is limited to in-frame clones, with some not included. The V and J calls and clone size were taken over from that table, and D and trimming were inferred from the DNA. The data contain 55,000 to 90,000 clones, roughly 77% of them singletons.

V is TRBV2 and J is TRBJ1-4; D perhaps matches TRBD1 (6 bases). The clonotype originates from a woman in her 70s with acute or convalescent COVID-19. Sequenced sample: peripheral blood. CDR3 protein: CASSGETGWAPSRNEKLFF. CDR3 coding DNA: TGTGCCAGCAGTGGGGAGACAGGTTGGGCCCCAAGCCGTAATGAAAAACTGTTTTTT.